Presented here are 28 T cell receptor beta chains from one specimen sequenced in a study of blood T cells in healthy people across ages. A J-beta primer mix and a sample-barcoded 5' primer were used in a second PCR of roughly 6 to 12 cycles. MiXCR, run by TCRdb on the 5' RACE reads, gives a single entry per CDR3 protein. Of 730,000 or so distinct CDR3 sequences listed, over 40% are singletons. The material sequenced was blood. These receptors were obtained from a man of 80 years or more in good health.

This clonotype was picked up a small number of times. V gene TRBV6-1 combines with J gene TRBJ2-1, with 11 bases that match TRBD2. From germline, CDR1 is MNHNS and CDR2 SASEGT. V gave up 2 bases and J gave up 12 bases; unmatched junction bases: 9. The CDR3 consists of 15 residues. DNA for the CDR3: TGTGCCAGCAGTGAAAGGGTAGCGGGGGGGCCCCGGCAGTTCTTC. It specifies CASSERVAGGPRQFF.

The gene calls are TRBV9 and TRBJ1-4; D is possibly TRBD1 (5 bases). V was shortened by 5 bases and J by 3 bases, with 14 bases between the two germline ends. Germline CDR1 reads SGDLS; CDR2 reads YYNGEE. The CDR3 length is 15 residues. CDR3 loop: CASSRRQTPNEKLFF. The DNA of the CDR3 is TGTGCCAGCAGTCGACGACAGACCCCTAATGAAAAACTGTTTTTT.

This sequence joins TRBV7-3 and TRBJ2-6; D gene ambiguous. Trimming removed 1 base from V and 0 bases from J, with 10 bases in between. The CDR3 runs to 17 residues. The germline V gene has CDR1 SGHTA and CDR2 FQGTGA. Here the CDR3 DNA reads TGTGCCAGCAGCTTAATTCCTGTCATCTCTGGGGCCAACGTCCTGACTTTC. Its protein product is CASSLIPVISGANVLTF. Drawing the rest from reference TRBV7-3 and TRBJ2-6, the complete variable domain is GAGVSQTPSNKVTEKGKYVELRCDPISGHTALYWYRQSLGQGPEFLIYFQGTGAADDSGLPNDRFFAVRPEGSVSTLKIQRTERGDSAVYLCASSLIPVISGANVLTFGAGSRLTVL.

V gene TRBV4-1 combines with J gene TRBJ1-5, with unresolved D. V shed 1 base and J shed 1 base, with 8 bases lying between them. Looked up from germline, CDR1 is MGHRA and CDR2 is YSYEKL. The CDR3 is made up of 15 amino acids. This chain's CDR3 is CASSQVSGSNQPQHF. CDR3 sequence (DNA): TGCGCCAGCAGCCAAGTTTCGGGGAGCAATCAGCCCCAGCATTTT.

The J gene is TRBJ2-3, the V gene TRBV5-1; 10 nucleotides line up with TRBD2. With V trimmed by 5 bases and J by 4 bases, 4 bases remained unmatched. The CDR3 runs 14 residues. Germline V lookup: CDR1 SGHRS, CDR2 YFSETQ. CDR3: CASRGLAGADTQYF. In DNA form, the CDR3 reads TGCGCCAGCAGAGGGCTAGCGGGAGCAGATACGCAGTATTTT.

As concerns this clonotype: With a much larger clone just one base away, this may be a read error. V and J are TRBV7-2 and TRBJ2-6; D is uncertain. The CDR3 extends over 16 amino acids. Trimming removed 3 bases from V and 1 base from J, with 10 bases in between. Germline V gives CDR1 SGHTA, CDR2 FQGNSA. The CDR3 spells CASSLQARSGANVLTF. The DNA for the CDR3 is TGTGCCAGCAGCTTGCAGGCGCGATCTGGGGCCAACGTCCTGACTTTC. The full variable domain, with the rest looked up from reference TRBV7-2 and TRBJ2-6, is GAGVSQSPSNKVTEKGKDVELRCDPISGHTALYWYRQSLGQGLEFLIYFQGNSAPDKSGLPSDRFSAERTGGSVSTLTIQRTQQEDSAVYLCASSLQARSGANVLTFGAGSRLTVL.

The chain uses TRBV20-1 and TRBJ2-7; 10 bases fit TRBD2. CDR3 length equals 15 residues. The germline V gene encodes CDR1 DFQATT and CDR2 SNEGSKA (reference sequence). V lost 4 bases and J lost 1; bases outside the gene matches: 7. CDR3 sequence reads: CSATSGTSASYEQYF. The CDR3 bases are TGCAGTGCTACTTCCGGGACTAGCGCATCCTACGAGCAGTACTTC.

This rearrangement joins TRBV3-1 to TRBJ2-7, with D hard to call. With 5 bases removed from V and 4 bases from J, the gap between germline ends came to 9 bases. The CDR3 is made up of 12 amino acids. CDR1 LGHDT and CDR2 YNNKEL come from the germline V gene (reference sequence). The CDR3 region has the DNA TGTGCCAGCAGCTTGCGGTTTTACGAGCAGTACTTC. It encodes CASSLRFYEQYF.

The V and J genes are TRBV6-2 or TRBV6-3 and TRBJ2-1, with D possibly called TRBD1 or TRBD2 (6 bases each). Trimming took 3 bases from V and 0 from J, leaving 12 bases between them. Germline lookup yields CDR1 MNHEY and CDR2 SVGEGT. The CDR3 has 16 residues. CDR3 nucleotides: TGTGCCAGCAGTTATCTCGGGGGCCGCTCCTACAATGAGCAGTTCTTC. This sequence encodes CASSYLGGRSYNEQFF.

The rearrangement uses TRBV4-1 and TRBJ1-2; tentatively, D is TRBD1 (6 bases). Germline values: CDR1 MGHRA, CDR2 YSYEKL. The V and J ends lost 0 bases and 4 bases respectively, with 12 bases between them. CDR3 length: 15 amino acids. CDR3 protein: CASSQDTRGFYGYTF. Written as DNA, the CDR3 is TGCGCCAGCAGCCAAGATACCAGGGGCTTCTATGGCTACACCTTC.

V is TRBV6-5 and J is TRBJ2-1; 9 bases align to TRBD1. With 5 bases clipped from V and 2 bases from J, the junction kept 10 bases outside the gene matches. This CDR3 is built from 17 residues. The germline gives CDR1 MNHEY, CDR2 SVGAGI. Written as DNA, the CDR3 is TGTGCCAGCAGTGTACTAGGACAGGGGAGGGCCTACAATGAGCAGTTCTTC. Encoded protein: CASSVLGQGRAYNEQFF.

A remark on this clonotype: It may be a read error: a sequence one base away is much more abundant. J is TRBJ2-3 and V is TRBV6-2 or TRBV6-3; possibly TRBD2 for D (6 bases). Germline CDR1 is MNHEY and CDR2 is SVGEGT. The CDR3 loop spans 15 amino acids. As DNA, the CDR3 is TGTGCCAGCGCCTCACGGAGGGGTTACACAGATACGCGGTATTTT. It is translated as CASASRRGYTDTRYF.

The V and J genes are TRBV5-6 and TRBJ1-1, with D unclear. Trimming left V 1 base short and J 3 bases short, with 16 bases between. The germline gives CDR1 SGHDT, CDR2 YYEEEE. The length of the CDR3 is 16 residues. CDR3 loop: CASSLIGGLEDTEAFF. The CDR3 DNA is TGTGCCAGCAGCTTGATAGGAGGACTTGAGGACACTGAAGCTTTCTTT.

As to this clonotype: This may arise from a read error, as a much more abundant clone is one base away. The chain links TRBV6-5 to TRBJ2-7, with TRBD2 matching 7 bases. The germline CDR1 and CDR2 sequences are MNHEY and SVGAGI. Trimming took 4 bases from V and 3 from J; bases not matched to a gene: 6. This CDR3 comprises 14 residues. The CDR3 region is CASSSGGNNYEQYF. For the CDR3, the DNA is TGTGCCAGCAGTTCCGGGGGGAACAACTACGAGCAGTACTTC.

J is TRBJ2-7 and V is TRBV20-1; 7 positions agree with TRBD2. The CDR3 contains 15 residues. In germline, CDR1 is DFQATT, CDR2 SNEGSKA (reference sequence). Germline trimming cut 0 bases from V and 3 bases from J; bases unmatched to any gene: 8. The CDR3 coding sequence is TGCAGTGCTAGAGATCCAAGCGGGAATGACTACGAGCAGTACTTC. Its translation is CSARDPSGNDYEQYF.

This clonotype has a handful of counts. The chain combines TRBV4-2 with TRBJ2-7, with 9 bases fitting TRBD2. V dropped 4 bases and J dropped 2; count of bases not matched to a gene: 9. The germline V gene encodes CDR1 LGHNA and CDR2 YNFKEQ. The CDR3 runs to 16 residues. Written as DNA, the CDR3 is TGTGCCAGCAGCCGAGGGGCCCTAGCGGGGCCCTACGAGCAGTACTTC. Its protein is CASSRGALAGPYEQYF.

This clonotype was recorded at least ten times. The rearrangement joins TRBV7-2 to TRBJ2-7; D possibly corresponds to TRBD1 (5 bases). V lost 6 bases, J lost 0 bases, and 6 bases lay in between. The CDR3 spans 12 residues. Germline V CDR1 and CDR2: SGHTA, FQGNSA. The CDR3 bases are TGTGCCAGCAGTGACAGCTCCTACGAGCAGTACTTC. It yields the protein CASSDSSYEQYF.

This clonotype was picked up a small number of times. CDR3 sequence reads: CSVGEGPYEQYF. CDR3 bases: TGCAGCGTTGGGGAGGGGCCCTACGAGCAGTACTTC. V and J are TRBV29-1 and TRBJ2-7; 7 bases are shared with TRBD2. The trim removed 4 bases at V and 2 bases at J, leaving 2 bases unmatched. The CDR3 is made up of 12 amino acids. The germline gives CDR1 SQVTM, CDR2 ANQGSEA.

J is TRBJ2-7 and V is TRBV5-5, with TRBD2 identical over 10 bases. CDR1 and CDR2 from the germline V gene are SGHKS and YYEKEE (reference sequence). The CDR3 loop spans 17 amino acids. The trim removed 6 bases at V and 6 bases at J, leaving 18 bases unmatched. CDR3 loop: CASTIGASGGLIREQYF. The CDR3 DNA reads TGTGCCAGCACTATAGGGGCTAGCGGGGGACTTATTCGCGAGCAGTACTTC.

The chain employs TRBV20-1 and TRBJ1-2; TRBD1 might be the D (5 bases). Germline lookup yields CDR1 DFQATT and CDR2 SNEGSKA (reference sequence). This CDR3 is built from 15 residues. Deletions cut 1 base from V and 0 bases from J, with 12 bases between. In DNA form, the CDR3 reads TGCAGTGCTAGAGGCTCAGGGCAGGCTAACTATGGCTACACCTTC. It specifies CSARGSGQANYGYTF.

V and J are TRBV7-9 and TRBJ2-5; D might be TRBD1 or TRBD2, each matching 5 bases. Per germline, CDR1 SEHNR and CDR2 FQNEAQ (reference sequence). The ends were cut back, 3 bases at V and 3 bases at J, with 17 bases in the middle. CDR3 length: 16 amino acids. DNA of the CDR3: TGTGCCAGCAGCTTGGGGGTGACCCTCGGGAAAGAGACCCAGTACTTC. Translation: CASSLGVTLGKETQYF.

The chain is built from TRBV2 and TRBJ1-5; possible D gene TRBD1, 5 bases. The germline V and J ends were trimmed by 6 bases and 1 base, with 16 bases remaining between them. The CDR3 is 16 amino acids. Germline CDR1 is SNHLY and CDR2 is FYNNEI. The CDR3 sequence: CASSDQRQLSNQPQHF. CDR3 DNA: TGTGCCAGCAGCGACCAACGACAGCTGAGCAATCAGCCCCAGCATTTT.

The V call is TRBV4-3, the J call TRBJ1-4; D is unresolved. Per germline, CDR1 LGHNA and CDR2 YSLEER. The V and J ends lost 0 bases and 0 bases respectively, with 8 bases between them. The CDR3 loop spans 16 amino acids. CDR3 in DNA: TGCGCCAGCAGCCAAGATGTCACAGCAACTAATGAAAAACTGTTTTTT. Protein: CASSQDVTATNEKLFF.

The chain combines TRBV7-9 with TRBJ2-3, with 8 bases that match TRBD2. This CDR3 contains 16 residues. CDR1 and CDR2 (germline): SEHNR, FQNEAQ (reference sequence). Trimming removed 5 bases from V and 3 bases from J; junction bases left unmatched: 10. The CDR3 DNA follows: TGTGCCAGCAGCCTCGATTTAGCGGGGAAGACAGATACGCAGTATTTT. The encoded protein is CASSLDLAGKTDTQYF.

The V gene is TRBV6-1, the J gene TRBJ1-4, with no clear D. V was pared by 6 bases and J by 5 bases, with 13 bases between. CDR3 size: 14 residues. Germline assignment: CDR1 MNHNS and CDR2 SASEGT. CDR3: CASRLPTENEKLFF. The CDR3 nucleotides are TGTGCCAGCAGGCTACCTACTGAGAATGAAAAACTGTTTTTT.

This chain connects TRBV4-3 to TRBJ1-4; D gene unclear. CDR3 length equals 16 residues. Germline V CDR1 and CDR2: LGHNA, YSLEER. V lost 1 base and J 4 bases, leaving 13 bases between the germline ends. CDR3 region: CASSQGPARFNEKLFF. DNA for the CDR3: TGCGCCAGCAGCCAAGGCCCGGCCCGGTTTAATGAAAAACTGTTTTTT.

The chain is built from TRBV20-1 and TRBJ2-5, with 7 bases fitting TRBD2. The closer fit of TRBJ2-7 to the DNA end suggests the J call may be wrong. CDR3 length equals 13 residues. Germline V gives CDR1 DFQATT, CDR2 SNEGSKA (reference sequence). The CDR3 sequence is CSARSGGWGEQYF. In DNA, the CDR3 is TGCAGTGCTAGATCCGGGGGGTGGGGCGAGCAGTACTTC.

This clonotype has more than one count but fewer than ten. The chain recombines TRBV20-1 with TRBJ2-7; no clear D. Trimming left V 3 bases short and J 2 bases short, with 14 bases between. The CDR3 covers 14 residues. Germline V gene data show CDR1 as DFQATT and CDR2 as SNEGSKA (reference sequence). The CDR3 nucleotides read TGCAGTGCTAGTTGGGAAGGCAGTACCTACGAGCAGTACTTC. This codes for CSASWEGSTYEQYF.